This is a list of T cell receptor beta chains from one sample in a study of cytomegalovirus exposure and HLA in healthy donors. The method was immunoSEQ multiplex PCR; TCRdb's version includes in-frame clones alone and lacks a portion of them. There are some 170,000 clones in the sample; 65% to 80% occur only once, and approximately 4.5% lies in the top ten. Sequencing was carried out using PBMCs. Receptors originate from a man aged 40-49 years in good health and CMV-seronegative. The conserved cysteine and the conserved F or W are not part of the CDR3 here.

TRBV6-6 ASSRGAGNGELF
TRBV19 ASSAQGAQETQY
TRBV19 ASSIGVGATNEKLF
TRBV10-2 ASRLDLSVSPYEQY
TRBV27 ASSLTGGYGYT
TRBV7-3 ASSHGLHYEQY
TRBV4-1 ASSVGLAGSTDTQY
TRBV6-1 ASSERELGSYEQY
TRBV6-5 ASSSGTGGGYT
TRBV19 ASSNNWAGYGYT
TRBV18 ASSPVGPTDTQY
TRBV25-1 ASKPGQATDTQY
TRBV27 ASSFSGGAYNEQF
TRBV4-3 ASSQEPGYGYT
TRBV29-1 SVVVGGTTQY
TRBV6-6 ASSYSEPYNEQF
TRBV6-1 ASSVASGGASDTQY
TRBV5-1 ASSFGREGQPQH
TRBV5-6 ASRYTGGTGSGNTIY
TRBV6-1 ASSDRRDTIY
TRBV27 ASSAPGTGEETQY
TRBV4-2 ASSQDLGQGFDGYT
TRBV2 ASVAWNTEAF
TRBV7-2 ASSPRKGSAGVEQY
TRBV7-3 ASSLVGGSTDTQY
TRBV18 ASSPVQGQETQY
TRBV7-3 ASSFGGGSSYEQY
TRBV4-1 ASSQDRLALGEQF
TRBV30 AWRGGADEQY
TRBV5-1 ASSEQGATGELF
TRBV4-1 ASSQEGQNVLT
TRBV4-2 ASSQDPGTQYYEQY
TRBV29-1 SVVQSGLESYEQY
TRBV27 ASSFRLAGYNSGTDTQY
TRBV30 AWTLTGGEAF
TRBV9 ASSPTGSSDEQY
TRBV30 AWISIRQGRFDTEAF
TRBV18 ASSRGGTQPQH
TRBV9 ASSASTSRETQY
TRBV5-1 ASSLVVGQGNYEQY
TRBV2 ASKVAMNTEAF
TRBV5-6 ASSLVTYSDSYGYT